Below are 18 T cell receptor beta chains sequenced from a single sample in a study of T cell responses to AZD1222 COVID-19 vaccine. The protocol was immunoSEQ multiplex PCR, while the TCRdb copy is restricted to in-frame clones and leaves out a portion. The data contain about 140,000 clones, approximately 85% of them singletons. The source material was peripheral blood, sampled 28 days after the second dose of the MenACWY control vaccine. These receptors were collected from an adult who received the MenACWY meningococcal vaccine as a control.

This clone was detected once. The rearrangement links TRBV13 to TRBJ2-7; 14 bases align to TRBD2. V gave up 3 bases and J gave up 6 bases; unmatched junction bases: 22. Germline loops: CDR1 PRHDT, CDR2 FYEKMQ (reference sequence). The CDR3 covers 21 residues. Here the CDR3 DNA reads TGTGCCAGCAGCTTCAGAACCGCAAACCCCGGGACTAGCGGGAGTTTGGCCGAGCAGTACTTC. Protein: CASSFRTANPGTSGSLAEQYF.

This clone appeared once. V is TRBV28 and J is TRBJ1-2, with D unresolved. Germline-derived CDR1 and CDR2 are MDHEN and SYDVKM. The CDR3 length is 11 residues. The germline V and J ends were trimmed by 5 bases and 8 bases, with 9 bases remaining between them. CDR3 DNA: TGTGCCAGCAGTCAGGTCAGGGGCTACACCTTC. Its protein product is CASSQVRGYTF.

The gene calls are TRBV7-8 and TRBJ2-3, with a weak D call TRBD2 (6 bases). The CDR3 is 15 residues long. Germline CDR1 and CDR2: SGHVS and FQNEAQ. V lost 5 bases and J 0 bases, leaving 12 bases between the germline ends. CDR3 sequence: CASSGGVSSTDTQYF. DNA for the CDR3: TGTGCCAGCAGCGGAGGGGTCAGTAGCACAGATACGCAGTATTTT.

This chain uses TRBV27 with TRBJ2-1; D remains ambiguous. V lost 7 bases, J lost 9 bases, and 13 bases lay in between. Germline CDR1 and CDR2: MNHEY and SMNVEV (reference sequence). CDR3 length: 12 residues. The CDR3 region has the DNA TGTGCCAGCACCTTCTGGGATGGTGAGCAGTTCTTC. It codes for CASTFWDGEQFF.

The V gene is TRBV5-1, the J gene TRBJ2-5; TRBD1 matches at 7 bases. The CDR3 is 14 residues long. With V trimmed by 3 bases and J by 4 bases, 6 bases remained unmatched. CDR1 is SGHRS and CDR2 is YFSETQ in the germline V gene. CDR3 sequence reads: CASSSTGFGETQYF. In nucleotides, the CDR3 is TGCGCCAGCAGCTCGACAGGGTTTGGAGAGACCCAGTACTTC.

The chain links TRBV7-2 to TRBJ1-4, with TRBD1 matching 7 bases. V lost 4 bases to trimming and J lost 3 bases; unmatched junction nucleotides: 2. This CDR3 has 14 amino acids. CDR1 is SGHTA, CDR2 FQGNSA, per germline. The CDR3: CASSYRGPNEKLFF. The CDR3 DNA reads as TGTGCCAGCAGCTATAGGGGGCCTAATGAAAAACTGTTTTTT.

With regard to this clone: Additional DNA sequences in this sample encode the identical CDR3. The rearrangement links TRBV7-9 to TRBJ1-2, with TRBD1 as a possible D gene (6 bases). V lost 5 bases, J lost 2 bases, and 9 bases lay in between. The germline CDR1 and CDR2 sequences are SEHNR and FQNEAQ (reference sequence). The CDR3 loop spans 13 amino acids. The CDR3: CASSLGQNYGYTF. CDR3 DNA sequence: TGTGCCAGCAGCCTCGGACAGAACTATGGCTACACCTTC.

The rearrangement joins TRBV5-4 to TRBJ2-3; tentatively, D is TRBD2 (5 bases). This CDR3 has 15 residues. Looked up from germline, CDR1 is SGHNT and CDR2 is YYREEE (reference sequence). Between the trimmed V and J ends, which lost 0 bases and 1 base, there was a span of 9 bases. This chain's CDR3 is CASSLGGSGTDTQYF. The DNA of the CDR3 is TGTGCCAGCAGCTTGGGAGGGAGCGGCACAGATACGCAGTATTTT.

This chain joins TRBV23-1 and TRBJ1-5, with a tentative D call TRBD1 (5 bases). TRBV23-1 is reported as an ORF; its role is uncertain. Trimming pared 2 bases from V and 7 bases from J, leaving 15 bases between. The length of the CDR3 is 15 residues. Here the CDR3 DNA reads TGCGCCAGCAGTCAAGTCCGGGGCCGTAGACAGCCCCAGCATTTT. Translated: CASSQVRGRRQPQHF.

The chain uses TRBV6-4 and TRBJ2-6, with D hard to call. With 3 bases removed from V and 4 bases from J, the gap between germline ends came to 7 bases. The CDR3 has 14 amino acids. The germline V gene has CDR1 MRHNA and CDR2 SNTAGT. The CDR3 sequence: CASSEWYGANVLTF. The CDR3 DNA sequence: TGTGCCAGCAGTGAATGGTACGGGGCCAACGTCCTGACTTTC.

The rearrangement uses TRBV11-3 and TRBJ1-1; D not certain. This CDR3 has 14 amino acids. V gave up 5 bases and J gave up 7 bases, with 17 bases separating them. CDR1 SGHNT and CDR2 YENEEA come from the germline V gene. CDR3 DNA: TGTGCCAGCAGCCTGGACCGCCCTCTCGGTGAAGCTTTCTTT. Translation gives CASSLDRPLGEAFF.

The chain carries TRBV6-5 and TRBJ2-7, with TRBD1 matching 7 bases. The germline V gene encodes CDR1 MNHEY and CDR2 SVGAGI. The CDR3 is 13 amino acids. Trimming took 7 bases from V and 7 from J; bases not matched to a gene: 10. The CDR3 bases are TGTGCCAGCAAAATGGGACAGACCCTAGAGCAGTACTTC. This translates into CASKMGQTLEQYF.

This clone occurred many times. The chain's CDR3 is CSVDRGRRDEQFF. CDR3 in DNA: TGCAGCGTTGACCGCGGGAGGAGGGATGAGCAGTTCTTC. This rearrangement joins TRBV29-1 to TRBJ2-1; 8 nucleotides line up with TRBD2. The CDR3 sequence is 13 residues long. Germline loops: CDR1 SQVTM, CDR2 ANQGSEA. The J segment lost 8 bases and the V segment lost 3 bases, leaving 6 bases of the junction unmatched.

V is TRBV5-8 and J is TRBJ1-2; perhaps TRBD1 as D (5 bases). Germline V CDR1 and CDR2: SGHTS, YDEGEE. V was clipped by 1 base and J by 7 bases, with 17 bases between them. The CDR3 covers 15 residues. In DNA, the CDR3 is TGTGCCAGCAGCTTGAGAATGCGGACACATATTGGCTACACCTTC. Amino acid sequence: CASSLRMRTHIGYTF.

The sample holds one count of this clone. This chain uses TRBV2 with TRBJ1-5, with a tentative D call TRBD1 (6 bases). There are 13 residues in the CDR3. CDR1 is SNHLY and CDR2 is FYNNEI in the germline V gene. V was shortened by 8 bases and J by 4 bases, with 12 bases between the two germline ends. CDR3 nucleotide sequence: TGTGCCAGCGATTTAGGACAGAATCAGCCCCAGCATTTT. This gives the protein CASDLGQNQPQHF.

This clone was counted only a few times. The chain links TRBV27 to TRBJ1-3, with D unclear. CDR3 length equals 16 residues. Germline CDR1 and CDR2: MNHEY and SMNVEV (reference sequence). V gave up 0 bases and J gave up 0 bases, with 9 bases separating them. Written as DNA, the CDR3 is TGTGCCAGCAGTTTATCGATTCCAGCCTCTGGAAACACCATATATTTT. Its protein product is CASSLSIPASGNTIYF.

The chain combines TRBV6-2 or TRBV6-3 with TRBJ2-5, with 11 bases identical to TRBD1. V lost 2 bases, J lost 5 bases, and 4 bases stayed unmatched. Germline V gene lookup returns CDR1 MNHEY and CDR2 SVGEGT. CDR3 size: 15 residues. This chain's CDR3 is CASSYTGTGGETQYF. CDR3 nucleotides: TGTGCCAGCAGTTACACCGGGACAGGGGGGGAGACCCAGTACTTC.

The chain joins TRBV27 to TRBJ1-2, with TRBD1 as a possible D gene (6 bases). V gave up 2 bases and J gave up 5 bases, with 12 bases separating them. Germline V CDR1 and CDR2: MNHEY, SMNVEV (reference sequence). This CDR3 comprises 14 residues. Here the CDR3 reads CASSLVQGGYGYTF. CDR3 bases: TGTGCCAGCAGTTTAGTACAGGGTGGTTATGGCTACACCTTC.